This T cell receptor beta chain was found in a study of T cells in Graves' hyperthyroidism and ophthalmopathy. The CDR3 regions of TCR beta were amplified from RNA transcripts. Primed by the HTBI set, a first-round RT-PCR was run on the TCR CDR3. TCRdb recomputed calls from the multiplex PCR reads with MiXCR, one row per CDR3 protein. The repertoire holds about 720,000 distinct CDR3 sequences, about 17% seen once, with approximately 8% in the top ten. The CDR3 is 15 amino acids. CDR1 and CDR2 from the germline V gene are SEHNR and FQNEAQ (reference sequence). V dropped 1 base and J dropped 0 bases, with 9 bases sitting between them.

V is TRBV7-9 and J is TRBJ1-1; D unclear. The sample comprised blood. The TCR comes from a man younger than 35 with Graves' hyperthyroidism. CDR3 nucleotide sequence: TGTGCCAGCAGCTTAGAGACAAGGATGAACACTGAAGCTTTCTTT. This gives the protein CASSLETRMNTEAFF.